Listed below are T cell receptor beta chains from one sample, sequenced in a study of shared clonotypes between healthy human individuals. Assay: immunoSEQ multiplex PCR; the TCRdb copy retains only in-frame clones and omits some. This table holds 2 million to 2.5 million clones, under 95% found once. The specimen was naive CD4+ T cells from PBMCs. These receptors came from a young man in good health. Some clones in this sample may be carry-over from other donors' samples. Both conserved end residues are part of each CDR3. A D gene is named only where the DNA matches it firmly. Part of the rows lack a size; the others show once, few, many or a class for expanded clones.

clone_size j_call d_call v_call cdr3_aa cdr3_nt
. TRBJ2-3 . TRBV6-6 CASTRKGDTQYF TGTGCCAGCACCCGGAAGGGAGATACGCAGTATTTT
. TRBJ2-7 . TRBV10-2 CASSESGIRAYEQYF TGCGCCAGCAGTGAGTCTGGTATCAGAGCCTACGAGCAGTACTTC
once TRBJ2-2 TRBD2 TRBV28 CASSLFPSGGGELFF TGTGCCAGCAGTTTATTCCCTAGCGGGGGAGGGGAGCTGTTTTTT
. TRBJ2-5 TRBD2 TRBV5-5 CASSLGVLSSGRAGETQYF TGTGCCAGCAGCTTGGGAGTCCTGTCTAGCGGGAGGGCGGGGGAGACCCAGTACTTC
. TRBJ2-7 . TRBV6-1 CASSEGVSAYEQYF TGTGCCAGCAGTGAAGGGGTCTCCGCTTACGAGCAGTACTTC
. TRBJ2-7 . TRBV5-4 CASSPDSGTWYQQYF TGTGCCAGCAGCCCTGACTCCGGGACTTGGTATCAGCAGTACTTC
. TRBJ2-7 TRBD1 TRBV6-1 CASSAGQGAPEQYF TGTGCCAGCAGCGCCGGACAGGGGGCACCCGAGCAGTACTTC
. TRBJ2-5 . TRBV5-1 CASRRAPEEAQYF TGCGCCAGCAGGAGGGCACCTGAGGAGGCCCAGTACTTC
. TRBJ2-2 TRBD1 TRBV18 CASSRGTGSNTGELFF TGTGCCAGCTCACGCGGGACAGGGTCGAACACCGGGGAGCTGTTTTTT
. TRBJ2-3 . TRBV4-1 CASSQPVVGDTQYF TGCGCCAGCAGCCAACCGGTCGTTGGCGATACGCAGTATTTT
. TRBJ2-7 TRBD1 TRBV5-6 CASSLYRGPVFGEQYF TGTGCCAGCAGCCTTTACAGGGGGCCCGTTTTTGGCGAGCAGTACTTC
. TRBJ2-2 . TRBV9 CASSGIGSTGELFF TGTGCCAGCAGCGGAATAGGGAGCACCGGGGAGCTGTTTTTT
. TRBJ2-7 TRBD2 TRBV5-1 CASSRTLREEYYEQYF TGCGCCAGCAGCAGGACCCTGCGGGAGGAGTACTACGAGCAGTACTTC
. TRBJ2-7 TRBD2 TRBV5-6 CASSYPWTSEYEQYF TGTGCCAGCAGCTATCCCTGGACTAGCGAGTACGAGCAGTACTTC
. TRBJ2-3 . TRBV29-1 CSGRQVSTDTQYF TGCAGCGGAAGACAGGTTTCCACAGATACGCAGTATTTT
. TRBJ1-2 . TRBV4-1 CASSQLSGPRDGNYGYTF TGCGCCAGCAGCCAACTAAGTGGGCCCCGGGACGGAAACTATGGCTACACCTTC
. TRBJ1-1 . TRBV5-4 CASGLGGNTEAFF TGTGCCAGCGGACTGGGGGGGAACACTGAAGCTTTCTTT
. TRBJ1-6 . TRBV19 CASSMAPRPNSPLHF TGTGCCAGTAGTATGGCTCCGAGACCTAATTCACCCCTCCACTTT
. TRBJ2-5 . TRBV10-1 CASRPEGGRHQETQYF TGCGCCAGCAGACCCGAAGGTGGCAGGCACCAAGAGACCCAGTACTTC
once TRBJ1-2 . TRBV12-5 CASGLATGPIGHGYTF TGTGCTAGTGGTTTGGCAACCGGGCCAATTGGCCATGGCTACACCTTC
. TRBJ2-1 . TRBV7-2 CASSLFGLAVSEQFF TGTGCCAGCAGCTTGTTTGGCCTTGCGGTGTCAGAGCAGTTCTTC
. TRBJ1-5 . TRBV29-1 CSYRQGNQPQHF TGCAGCTACCGACAGGGCAATCAGCCCCAGCATTTT
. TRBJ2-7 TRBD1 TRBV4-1 CASSQGGQAHYYEQYF TGCGCCAGCAGCCAAGGTGGACAGGCTCATTACTACGAGCAGTACTTC
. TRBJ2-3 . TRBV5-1 CASRSRVLGSDTQYF TGCGCCAGCAGGTCTCGCGTTCTGGGATCAGATACGCAGTATTTT